This section outlines one T cell receptor (beta chain) sequence together with its context. The same CDR3 is also encoded by other DNA sequences in this sample. Germline CDR1 and CDR2: SEHNR and FQNEAQ (reference sequence). The CDR3 loop spans 12 amino acids. Deletions cut 5 bases from V and 2 bases from J, with 5 bases between. Sequencing used immunoSEQ multiplex PCR; TCRdb keeps in-frame clones, though not all of them. The top ten hold roughly 1.4% of the sample, which has about 140,000 clones, around 90% seen once. This sample was taken from a study of CD4+ T cells in melanoma. The receptor was derived from a human donor with melanoma. The rearrangement uses TRBV7-9 and TRBJ2-3; D is uncertain. In DNA, the CDR3 is TGTGCCAGCAGCCCCCCCACAGATACGCAGTATTTT. Its translation is CASSPPTDTQYF.